What follows describes a single T cell receptor beta chain. Its antigen is currently unknown. Specified treatment: approximately 10-day PBMC culture with coronavirus spike peptide pools or control peptides (ViraFEST assay). Cultured CD4+ T-cell DNA underwent Oncomine TCR Beta short-read sequencing. From the PCR reads, TCRdb called clonotypes with MiXCR, one entry per CDR3 protein. The data show about 14,000 distinct CDR3 sequences, with around 69% seen just once and roughly 11% held by the top ten. The data were taken from a study of vaccination and CD4 T cells after COVID-19. Study overall: Overlapping spike peptides of SARS-CoV-2, HCoV-NL63, HCoV-OC43 and HCoV-229E were used, and cells were stimulated with them. General study findings and limits: Only after vaccination were a median approximately 86% of convalescents' reactive clones seen.

From germline, CDR1 is SGHAT and CDR2 FQNNGV. V gave up 1 base and J gave up 0 bases, with 10 bases separating them. The CDR3 spans 16 residues. V usage is TRBV11-2 and J usage is TRBJ1-5; D is ambiguous. This receptor was obtained from a human donor who had recovered from COVID-19. The sample was CD4+ T cells from blood, cultured in vitro. The CDR3 nucleotides are TGTGCCAGCAGCTTAGTAGGTGGGCATAGCAATCAGCCCCAGCATTTT. It is translated as CASSLVGGHSNQPQHF.